Shown below are 10 T cell receptor beta chains from a single sample sequenced in a study of memory CD4+ T cells and cytomegalovirus serostatus. Repertoires were generated with immunoSEQ multiplex PCR, while TCRdb's copy carries only in-frame clones and drops some. This table holds tens of thousands of clones, 65% to 80% found once. The sort gate was single viable CD3+CD4+CD8-CD45RO+ cells for memory CD4+ T cells. The sample consisted of memory CD4+ T cells from blood. All receptors come from an adult in good health and CMV-seropositive.

The CDR3 sequence is CASSEAQGPNYGYTF. For the CDR3, the DNA is TGTGCCAGCAGTGAAGCGCAGGGACCTAACTATGGCTACACCTTC. This rearrangement joins TRBV2 to TRBJ1-2; D perhaps matches TRBD1 (5 bases). The CDR3 is 15 residues long. Trimming took off 0 bases at V and 0 bases at J, with 8 bases between the two ends. Germline V gives CDR1 SNHLY, CDR2 FYNNEI.

This chain joins TRBV18 and TRBJ1-1; 8 nucleotides match TRBD1. Per germline, CDR1 KGHSH and CDR2 LQKENI. There are 14 residues in the CDR3. The V gene end was trimmed by 8 bases and the J gene end by 6 bases; junction bases not matched to a gene: 11. In nucleotides, the CDR3 is TGTGCCAGCCTAGACAGGGGAGGTGGGGCTGAAGCTTTCTTT. As protein: CASLDRGGGAEAFF.

J is TRBJ2-1 and V is TRBV4-1; perhaps TRBD1 as D (6 bases). CDR1 and CDR2 from the germline V gene are MGHRA and YSYEKL. Trimming pared 4 bases from V and 3 bases from J, leaving 13 bases between. CDR3 size: 15 residues. The CDR3 sequence: CASSLGWTDYNEQFF. DNA for the CDR3: TGCGCCAGCAGCCTAGGCTGGACAGACTACAATGAGCAGTTCTTC.

This clone was picked up a small number of times. The V call is TRBV28, the J call TRBJ2-2; 9 nucleotides agree with TRBD1. The CDR3 totals 15 residues. V shed 5 bases and J 5 bases; nucleotides not matched to a gene: 6. Germline CDR1 and CDR2: MDHEN and SYDVKM. The CDR3 coding sequence is TGTGCCAGCAGTACCCTCGGGACAGGGACCGGGGAGCTGTTTTTT. Encoded protein: CASSTLGTGTGELFF.

This clone was recorded once. The CDR3 is CASSAPGLYPVDTQYF. CDR3 nucleotides: TGTGCCAGCAGTGCCCCCGGCTTGTACCCCGTGGATACGCAGTATTTT. The rearrangement uses TRBV6-4 and TRBJ2-3; D is uncertain. The V end was cut by 4 bases, the J end by 6 bases, with 20 bases between. Germline CDR1 reads MRHNA; CDR2 reads SNTAGT. This CDR3 has 16 residues.

V usage is TRBV7-9 and J usage is TRBJ1-5; TRBD1 agrees at 9 bases. The germline gives CDR1 SEHNR, CDR2 FQNEAQ (reference sequence). V lost 2 bases and J lost 1; bases outside the gene matches: 3. This CDR3 region has 16 residues. The CDR3, as DNA: TGTGCCAGCAGCTTAACAGGGGGCGTGAGCAATCAGCCCCAGCATTTT. Protein sequence: CASSLTGGVSNQPQHF.

The rearrangement joins TRBV25-1 to TRBJ2-7; 11 bases align to TRBD1. Germline CDR1 and CDR2: MGHDK and SYGVNS. This CDR3 is built from 13 residues. Trimming removed 6 bases from V and 6 bases from J; junction bases left unmatched: 4. DNA of the CDR3: TGTGCCAGCAGAGGACAGGGGGCGGGCGAGCAGTACTTC. Protein: CASRGQGAGEQYF.

The rearrangement links TRBV5-1 to TRBJ1-1, with 10 bases lining up with TRBD1. CDR1 and CDR2 (germline): SGHRS, YFSETQ. CDR3 length equals 12 residues. Trimming took 7 bases from V and 8 from J; bases not matched to a gene: 5. The CDR3 loop is CASAGQGIEAFF. CDR3 coding DNA: TGCGCCAGCGCGGGACAGGGGATCGAAGCTTTCTTT.

The chain combines TRBV7-3 with TRBJ2-3; possible D gene TRBD1, 7 bases. Trimming shortened V by 1 base and J by 3 bases, and 17 bases separated the two germline ends. The CDR3 length is 17 residues. Germline lookup yields CDR1 SGHTA and CDR2 FQGTGA. The CDR3 region has the DNA TGTGCCAGCAGCTTAAGGGACTCGGACAGGTGGACAGATACGCAGTATTTT. The encoded protein is CASSLRDSDRWTDTQYF.

The V gene is TRBV9, the J gene TRBJ2-1; 10 nucleotides align to TRBD2. Germline V CDR1 and CDR2: SGDLS, YYNGEE. CDR3 length: 15 residues. Germline trimming cut 0 bases from V and 8 bases from J; bases unmatched to any gene: 5. Here the CDR3 reads CASSVVPSGRDEQFF. CDR3 in DNA: TGTGCCAGCAGCGTAGTTCCTAGCGGGAGAGATGAGCAGTTCTTC.